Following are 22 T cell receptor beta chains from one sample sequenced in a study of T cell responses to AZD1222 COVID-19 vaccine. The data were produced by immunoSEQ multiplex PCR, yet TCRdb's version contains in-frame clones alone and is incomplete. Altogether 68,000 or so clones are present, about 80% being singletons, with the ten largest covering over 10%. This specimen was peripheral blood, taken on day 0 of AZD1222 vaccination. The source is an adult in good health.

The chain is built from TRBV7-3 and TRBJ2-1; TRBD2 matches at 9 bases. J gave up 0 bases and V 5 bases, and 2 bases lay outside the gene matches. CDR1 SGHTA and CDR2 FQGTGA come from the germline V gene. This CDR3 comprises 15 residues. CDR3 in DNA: TGTGCCAGCAGCCAGCGGGGGGTCTCCTACAATGAGCAGTTCTTC. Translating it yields CASSQRGVSYNEQFF.

The chain's CDR3 is CASSPQQGAGQPQHF. In DNA, the CDR3 is TGTGCCAGCTCACCACAACAGGGGGCAGGGCAGCCCCAGCATTTT. The gene calls are TRBV18 and TRBJ1-5, with 9 bases lining up with TRBD1. CDR1 KGHSH and CDR2 LQKENI come from the germline V gene. V dropped 1 base and J dropped 7; count of bases not matched to a gene: 5. This CDR3 comprises 15 residues.

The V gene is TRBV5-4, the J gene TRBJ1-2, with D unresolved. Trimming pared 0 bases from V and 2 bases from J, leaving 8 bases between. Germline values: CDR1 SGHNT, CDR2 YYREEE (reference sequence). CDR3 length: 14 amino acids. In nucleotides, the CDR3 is TGTGCCAGCAGCTTGGTTTACGTCAACTATGGCTACACCTTC. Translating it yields CASSLVYVNYGYTF. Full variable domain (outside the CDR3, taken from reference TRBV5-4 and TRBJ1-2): ETGVTQSPTHLIKTRGQQVTLRCSSQSGHNTVSWYQQALGQGPQFIFQYYREEENGRGNFPPRFSGLQFPNYSSELNVNALELDDSALYLCASSLVYVNYGYTFGSGTRLTVV.

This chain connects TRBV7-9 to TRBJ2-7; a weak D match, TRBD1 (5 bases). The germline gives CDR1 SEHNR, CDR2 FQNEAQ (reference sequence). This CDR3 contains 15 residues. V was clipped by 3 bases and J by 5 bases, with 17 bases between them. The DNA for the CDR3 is TGTGCCAGCAGCTTTCTTGACAGCGCGTTCGACGAGCAGTACTTC. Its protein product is CASSFLDSAFDEQYF.

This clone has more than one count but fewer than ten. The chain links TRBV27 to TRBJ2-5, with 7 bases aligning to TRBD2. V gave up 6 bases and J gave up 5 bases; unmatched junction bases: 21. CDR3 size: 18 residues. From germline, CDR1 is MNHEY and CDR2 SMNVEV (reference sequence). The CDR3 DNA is TGTGCCAGCAGGTCCCCCTTTTCTGGGCGGGGGAGATATGAGACCCAGTACTTC. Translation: CASRSPFSGRGRYETQYF.

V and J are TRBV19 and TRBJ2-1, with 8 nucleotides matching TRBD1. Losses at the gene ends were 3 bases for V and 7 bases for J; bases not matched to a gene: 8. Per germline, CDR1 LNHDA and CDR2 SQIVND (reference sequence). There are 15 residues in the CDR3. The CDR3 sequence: CASSMQTGVGNEQFF. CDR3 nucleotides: TGTGCCAGTAGTATGCAGACAGGGGTAGGGAATGAGCAGTTCTTC.

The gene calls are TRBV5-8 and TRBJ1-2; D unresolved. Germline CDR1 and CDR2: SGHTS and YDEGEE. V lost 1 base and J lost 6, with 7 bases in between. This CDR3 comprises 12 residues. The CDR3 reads CASSLIQNGYTF. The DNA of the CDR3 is TGTGCCAGCAGCTTGATTCAGAATGGCTACACCTTC.

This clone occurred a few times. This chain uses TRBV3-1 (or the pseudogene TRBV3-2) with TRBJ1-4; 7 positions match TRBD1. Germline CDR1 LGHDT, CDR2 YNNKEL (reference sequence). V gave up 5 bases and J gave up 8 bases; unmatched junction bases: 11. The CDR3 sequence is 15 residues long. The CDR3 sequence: CASSGAGGRLEKLFF. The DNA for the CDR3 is TGTGCCAGCAGCGGTGCAGGGGGGAGGTTGGAAAAACTGTTTTTT.

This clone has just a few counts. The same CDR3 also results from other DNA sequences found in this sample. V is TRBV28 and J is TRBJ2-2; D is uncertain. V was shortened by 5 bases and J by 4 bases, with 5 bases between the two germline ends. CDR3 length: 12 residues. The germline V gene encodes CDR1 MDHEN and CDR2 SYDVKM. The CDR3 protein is CASSTPTGELFF. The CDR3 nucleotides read TGTGCCAGCAGTACGCCCACCGGGGAGCTGTTTTTT.

CDR3 region: CASSVDLSSYEQYF. The CDR3 coding sequence is TGTGCCAGCAGCGTCGATCTAAGCTCCTACGAGCAGTACTTC. This chain links TRBV9 with TRBJ2-7, with D unresolved. Trimming shortened V by 2 bases and J by 0 bases, and 9 bases separated the two germline ends. CDR1 and CDR2 from the germline V gene are SGDLS and YYNGEE. CDR3 length: 14 amino acids.

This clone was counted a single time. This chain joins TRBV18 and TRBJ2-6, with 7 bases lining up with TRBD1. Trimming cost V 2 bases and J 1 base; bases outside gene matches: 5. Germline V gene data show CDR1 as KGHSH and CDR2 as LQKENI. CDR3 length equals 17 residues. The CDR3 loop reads CASSPGYRGSGANVLTF. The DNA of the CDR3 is TGTGCCAGCTCACCAGGTTACAGGGGTTCTGGGGCCAACGTCCTGACTTTC.

The CDR3 protein is CASSPGHNYGYTF. The DNA for the CDR3 is TGTGCCAGCAGTCCGGGACACAATTATGGCTACACCTTC. The chain combines TRBV2 with TRBJ1-2, with TRBD1 as a possible D gene (6 bases). Germline V gene data show CDR1 as SNHLY and CDR2 as FYNNEI. The CDR3 loop spans 13 amino acids. Deletions cut 5 bases from V and 5 bases from J, with 12 bases between.

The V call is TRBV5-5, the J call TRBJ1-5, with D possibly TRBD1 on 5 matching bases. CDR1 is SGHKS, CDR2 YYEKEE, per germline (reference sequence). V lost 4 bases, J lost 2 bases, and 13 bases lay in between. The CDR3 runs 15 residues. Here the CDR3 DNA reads TGTGCCAGCAGCGGTCAGGGTTTTGGCAATCAGCCCCAGCATTTT. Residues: CASSGQGFGNQPQHF.

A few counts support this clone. CDR3 DNA sequence: TGTGCCAGCAGTGAAGCGCGTAGAATACAAGAGACCCAGTACTTC. Translating gives CASSEARRIQETQYF. V gene TRBV2 combines with J gene TRBJ2-5; D is undetermined. CDR1 and CDR2 from the germline V gene are SNHLY and FYNNEI. The V end lost 0 bases, the J end lost 2 bases, and 10 bases lay between the germline ends. CDR3 length equals 15 residues.

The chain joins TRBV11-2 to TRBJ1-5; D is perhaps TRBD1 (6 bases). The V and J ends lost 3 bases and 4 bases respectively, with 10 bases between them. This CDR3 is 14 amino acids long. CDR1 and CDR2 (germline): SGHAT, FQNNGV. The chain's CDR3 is CASSLGQGNQPQHF. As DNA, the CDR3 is TGTGCCAGCAGCTTGGGGCAGGGGAATCAGCCCCAGCATTTT.

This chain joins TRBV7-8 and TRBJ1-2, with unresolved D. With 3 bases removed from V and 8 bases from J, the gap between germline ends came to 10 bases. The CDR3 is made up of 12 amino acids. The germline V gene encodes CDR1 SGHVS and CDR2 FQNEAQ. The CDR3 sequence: CASSLGVEGYTF. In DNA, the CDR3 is TGTGCCAGCAGCTTGGGTGTAGAAGGCTACACCTTC. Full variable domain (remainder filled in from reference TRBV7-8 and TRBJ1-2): GAGVSQSPRYKVAKRGQDVALRCDPISGHVSLFWYQQALGQGPEFLTYFQNEAQLDKSGLPSDRFFAERPEGSVSTLKIQRTQQEDSAVYLCASSLGVEGYTFGSGTRLTVV.

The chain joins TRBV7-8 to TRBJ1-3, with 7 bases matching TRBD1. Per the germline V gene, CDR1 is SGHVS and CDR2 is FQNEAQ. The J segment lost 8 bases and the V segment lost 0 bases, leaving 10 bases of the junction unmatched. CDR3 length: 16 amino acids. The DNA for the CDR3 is TGTGCCAGCAGCTTAGCGACCGACAGGGCAGAGGACACCATATATTTT. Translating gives CASSLATDRAEDTIYF. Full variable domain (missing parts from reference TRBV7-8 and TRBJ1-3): GAGVSQSPRYKVAKRGQDVALRCDPISGHVSLFWYQQALGQGPEFLTYFQNEAQLDKSGLPSDRFFAERPEGSVSTLKIQRTQQEDSAVYLCASSLATDRAEDTIYFGEGSWLTVV.

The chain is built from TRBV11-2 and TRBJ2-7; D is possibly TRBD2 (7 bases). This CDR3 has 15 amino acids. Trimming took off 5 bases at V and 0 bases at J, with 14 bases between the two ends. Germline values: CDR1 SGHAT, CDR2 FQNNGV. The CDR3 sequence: CASSPAGTLSYEQYF. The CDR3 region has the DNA TGTGCCAGCAGCCCAGCGGGGACACTCTCCTACGAGCAGTACTTC. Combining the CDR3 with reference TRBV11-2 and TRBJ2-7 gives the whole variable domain EAGVAQSPRYKIIEKRQSVAFWCNPISGHATLYWYQQILGQGPKLLIQFQNNGVVDDSQLPKDRFSAERLKGVDSTLKIQPAKLEDSAVYLCASSPAGTLSYEQYFGPGTRLTVT.

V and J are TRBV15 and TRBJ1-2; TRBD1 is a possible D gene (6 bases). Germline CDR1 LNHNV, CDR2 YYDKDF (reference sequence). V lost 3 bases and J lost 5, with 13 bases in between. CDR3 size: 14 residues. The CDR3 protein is CATSSRGTRYGYTF. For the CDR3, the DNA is TGTGCCACCAGCAGCCGTGGGACAAGATATGGCTACACCTTC.

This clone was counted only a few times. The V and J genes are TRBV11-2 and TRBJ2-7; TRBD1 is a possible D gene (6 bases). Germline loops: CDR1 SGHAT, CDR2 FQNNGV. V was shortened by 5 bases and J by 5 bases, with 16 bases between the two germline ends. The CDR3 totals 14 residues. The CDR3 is CASSRIKNRDEQYF. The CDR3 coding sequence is TGTGCCAGCAGCCGGATAAAAAACAGGGACGAGCAGTACTTC.

CDR3 in amino acids: CASSLEGFSPLHF. For the CDR3, the DNA is TGTGCCAGCAGCTTAGAGGGGTTTTCACCCCTCCACTTT. The rearrangement links TRBV7-9 to TRBJ1-6; D might be TRBD1 (5 bases). Trimming removed 1 base at V and 9 bases at J, with 7 bases between. There are 13 residues in the CDR3. Germline V gene sequence: CDR1 SEHNR, CDR2 FQNEAQ (reference sequence).

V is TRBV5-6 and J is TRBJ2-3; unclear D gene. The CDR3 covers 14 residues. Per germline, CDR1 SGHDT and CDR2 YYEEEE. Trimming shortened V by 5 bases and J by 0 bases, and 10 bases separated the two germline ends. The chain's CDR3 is CASSLYPSTDTQYF. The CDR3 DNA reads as TGTGCCAGCAGTTTGTACCCTAGCACAGATACGCAGTATTTT.